This T cell receptor beta chain was recovered during a study of blood T cell repertoires in COVID-19. The wider study: The United States, Italy and Spain supplied acute and convalescent COVID-19 samples.

The V segment lost 4 bases and the J segment 0 bases; nucleotides outside the gene matches: 5. The germline CDR1 and CDR2 sequences are SGHRS and YFSETQ. This CDR3 has 16 amino acids. Authors' processing steps: Amplified reference gene primers provided the basis for estimating nucleated cell counts. This table comes from immunoSEQ multiplex PCR, and its TCRdb copy is limited to in-frame clones, with some not included. V, J and clone size reflect that table, while D and trimming were determined from the DNA. The top ten clones hold less than 2.5% of a sample with about 110,000 clones, 88% of them seen once.

The clonotype comes from a human donor in a cohort sampled during active COVID-19. Sequencing was performed on peripheral blood. The chain recombines TRBV5-1 with TRBJ2-2; 8 bases map to TRBD1. CDR3 loop: CASSLEGQANTGELFF. For the CDR3, the DNA is TGCGCCAGCAGCCTGGAGGGACAGGCGAACACCGGGGAGCTGTTTTTT.